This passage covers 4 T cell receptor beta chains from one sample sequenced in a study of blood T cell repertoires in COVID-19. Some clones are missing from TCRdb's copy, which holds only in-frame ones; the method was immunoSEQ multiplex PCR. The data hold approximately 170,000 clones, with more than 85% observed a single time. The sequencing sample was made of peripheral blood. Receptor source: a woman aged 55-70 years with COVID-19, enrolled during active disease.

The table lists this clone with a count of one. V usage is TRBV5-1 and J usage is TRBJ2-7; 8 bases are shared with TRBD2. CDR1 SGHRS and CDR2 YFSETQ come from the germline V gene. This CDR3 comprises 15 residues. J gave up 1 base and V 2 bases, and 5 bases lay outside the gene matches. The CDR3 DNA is TGCGCCAGCAGCTTAGTACGGGGGGGATCCTACGAGCAGTACTTC. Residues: CASSLVRGGSYEQYF.

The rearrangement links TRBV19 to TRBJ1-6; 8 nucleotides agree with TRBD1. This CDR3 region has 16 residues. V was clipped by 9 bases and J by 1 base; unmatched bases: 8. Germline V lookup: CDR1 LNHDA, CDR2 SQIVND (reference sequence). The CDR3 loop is CASRGLEDSYNSPLHF. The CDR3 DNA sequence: TGTGCCAGCAGGGGGCTAGAAGATTCCTATAATTCACCCCTCCACTTT.

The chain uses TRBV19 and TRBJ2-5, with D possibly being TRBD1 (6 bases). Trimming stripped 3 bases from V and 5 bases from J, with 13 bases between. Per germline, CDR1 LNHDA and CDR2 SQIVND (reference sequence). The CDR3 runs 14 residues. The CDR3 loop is CASSINGGRETQYF. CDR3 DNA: TGTGCCAGTAGTATTAATGGGGGCCGGGAGACCCAGTACTTC.

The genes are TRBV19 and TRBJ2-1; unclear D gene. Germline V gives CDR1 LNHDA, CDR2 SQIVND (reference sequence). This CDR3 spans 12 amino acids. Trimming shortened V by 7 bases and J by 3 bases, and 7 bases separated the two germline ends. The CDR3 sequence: CASTAGYNEQFF. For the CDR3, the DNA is TGTGCCAGTACCGCAGGCTACAATGAGCAGTTCTTC.